This section outlines one TCR beta chain sequence together with its context. Its antigen is still unknown. The junction departs from the called germline gene at one end, perhaps through a read error. The sample belongs to a study of cytomegalovirus exposure and HLA in healthy donors (TCRdb year 2017). Describing the broader study: An earlier analysis of approximately 640 of the donors reported approximately 270 Gb of sequence data and around 120 million unique TCR beta sequences from about 200 million T cells. Every repertoire in the discovery cohort had been generated on one and the same sequencing platform. A later genetic analysis used genome-wide SNP genotypes for about 60% of the roughly 700 donors, treating that subset as a discovery cohort. Among around 400 genotyped donors of the cohort, an average of around 250,000 unique TCR beta nucleotide sequences was sequenced per donor, of which about 18% were non-productive. Because of strong linkage in the cohort, four to six DR-DQ haplotypes were treated as single units for association and clustering. An early release covering over 500 HLA-typed donors comprised roughly 300 gigabases of sequencing data and roughly 86 million unique TCR sequences. Along with the roughly 670-subject first cohort, a separate validation cohort of 120 different subjects was used. Of the approximately 400 genotyped donors, more than 75% were placed in the genetic ancestry cluster associated with self-reported Caucasian donors. Typing coverage varied by locus: roughly 620-640 donors for A, B, C, DRB1 and DQB1; more than 500 for DQA1; nearly 610 for DPA1; approximately 450 for DPB1. HLA typing covered class I and class II loci at four-digit resolution. The later analysis used no new phenotypic data to find candidate immune exposures, relying instead on TCR beta sequences and their occurrence across donors. An earlier analysis of approximately 580 of the donors used high-throughput TCR beta sequencing to judge whether each TCR beta V gene segment behaved as functional or pseudogenic. In a later analysis, previously published TCR beta repertoires from about 670 donors were re-analyzed and high-resolution HLA genotyping was added so that TCR occurrence patterns could be studied. The T cell repertoires of about 700 subjects were profiled by immunosequencing and related to cytomegalovirus serostatus. High-throughput TCR immunosequencing, statistical association of individual TCRs with disease status, and machine learning were combined to predict cytomegalovirus infection status. The aim of the study was to test whether cataloging public T cell receptors could identify signatures of past pathogen exposure. Donor age, sex, ethnicity and CMV serostatus were compiled alongside the repertoire data.

The CDR3 numbers 12 residues from cysteine through phenylalanine. Left in the record is the CDR3 DNA by itself, 36 bases read in frame from the first base. In the germline V gene (reference sequence), CDR1 corresponds to SSHAT and CDR2 to FNYEAQ. Libraries were prepared through the immunoSEQ multiplex PCR assay. For the multiplex PCR, a mixture combining 60 forward primers for TCR Vbeta segments and 13 reverse primers for TCR Jbeta segments was used. A multiplex PCR assay on genomic DNA amplified the CDR3 region of rearranged TCR beta genes. Amplified TCR beta libraries were sequenced as 87-base-pair reads on the Illumina HiSeq System. For the original study's pipeline: A later analysis tallied 75 million to 95 million unique TCR beta chains across the 610 or so repertoires, and 10 million to 11 million of those chains were shared by two or more donors. A nearest-neighbor algorithm error-corrected the raw reads and collapsed the reads into unique sequences, merging closely related sequences to remove PCR and sequencing errors. CDR3 sequences were aligned to IMGT reference sequences to assign V, D and J gene segments. For a sequence to be retained, a match of at least six nucleotides to both a V gene segment and a J gene segment was required. A rearrangement counted as productive if the CDR3 had no stop codons and remained in frame with V and J, and every other rearrangement counted as non-productive. Following IMGT convention, CDR3 was defined as the stretch from the second conserved V-encoded cysteine up to the conserved J-encoded phenylalanine. Sequences without an unambiguous match to a single V gene segment were excluded from the earlier analysis of a few hundred of the donors. In an earlier analysis of about 590 of the donors, a V segment was called functional when productive rearrangements were above 56.7%, and segregating when the standard deviation between donors exceeded 5%. A statistical classification framework was built to diagnose cytomegalovirus status from the catalog of TCR beta chain sequences. In a later analysis, TCR nucleotide sequences were compared against IMGT/GENE-DB human TR gene sequences so that V and J genes could be assigned. A later analysis assigned CDR3 sequences and most-parsimonious VDJ recombination scenarios with the TCRdist pipeline. In a later analysis, each TCR beta chain was defined by its CDR3 amino acid sequence together with its V-gene family, and reads without a unique V-gene family were excluded. To address suspected cross-contamination and a sequencing artifact, a later analysis removed 550 to 750 highly shared, low-generation-probability nucleotide sequences. A later analysis calculated a clonal expansion index for each public chain from normalized within-repertoire ranks of inferred template counts. Generation probabilities in a later analysis came from a VDJ recombination model fitted to out-of-frame rearrangements, and those results were checked against IGoR. A later analysis scored TCR-TCR, TCR-HLA and TCR-CMV co-occurrence with hypergeometric tests, applying a repertoire-size bias correction to TCR pairs. To estimate false discovery rates, a later analysis permuted the HLA or CMV assignments 20 times. In a later analysis, co-occurring TCRs were grouped with DBSCAN, and TCRdist sequence similarity was added when clustering was performed within HLA-allele-positive subsets. Repertoires with fewer than 30,000 or more than 120,000 public chains, plus five repertoires with anomalous nucleotide sharing, were excluded from co-occurrence clustering. The table was pulled from immuneACCESS by TCRdb, which kept in-frame rearrangements only. Such tables lose some clones; where checked, under half of the loss comes from unresolved V genes, and the rest has no known cause. V, J and clone size reflect that table, while D and trimming were determined from the DNA. The sample contains under 250,000 clones, 82% of them found a single time. Jointly, the top ten make up approximately 6.5% of the sample.

The paper's findings and limits, for the study overall: In a later genetic analysis, a missense DCLRE1C variant was associated with V-gene and J-gene trimming of TCR beta chains, and the association was replicated in an independent cohort. A cluster of highly shared sequence variants was judged likely to represent a technical artifact of the sequencing pipeline. Specific HLA alleles were associated with roughly 16,000 TCR beta sequences at a false discovery rate of 0.05 in a later analysis. In a later analysis, TCR association rates were found to vary across HLA loci, with the most associated TCRs seen for DRB1 alleles and the fewest for HLA-C alleles. Most TCR sequences were observed very rarely across donors, whereas some public TCRs were present in many individuals. Because HLA typing was unavailable for some donors at each locus, only the typed subset was used in association tests. In this cohort, only TCR beta chains were sequenced, and detectable features were limited by the absence of alpha or paired-chain data. The classifier was reported to diagnose cytomegalovirus status with high specificity and sensitivity in both the original cohort and the validation cohort. A few of the identified cytomegalovirus-associated TCR beta chains were confirmed in vitro to be specific for cytomegalovirus antigens. According to a later analysis, parvovirus B19, influenza, CMV and Epstein-Barr virus appeared linked to several top co-occurrence clusters. Sequencing depth was assumed to be roughly uniform across donors in the presence/absence analyses, though that assumption may not hold. Because counts were too low, fewer than 20 rarely observed V segments, including chromosome 9 orphons, were excluded from the earlier analysis of a few hundred of the donors. Correlated functional status among segregating V segments might reflect linkage disequilibrium, but an unknown experimental factor could not be ruled out. Compared with equally common non-associated chains, HLA-associated TCR beta chains in a later analysis were more clonally expanded and had lower generation probabilities. A later genetic analysis reported fewer N-insertions in productive TCRs among donors in an Asian-associated ancestry cluster than the roughly 700-donor mean. In an earlier analysis of roughly 560 of the donors, most TCR beta V segments were observed in productive rearrangements about 87% or about 30% of the time, broadly matching IMGT annotations. The authors suggested that the approach could potentially be extended to other disease states and immunological phenotypes. A further reported finding was that TCR beta sequences accurately predicted the HLA-A and HLA-B alleles for most subjects in the first cohort. For the cohort, immune exposure information was limited to CMV serostatus. In a later analysis, most CMV-associated TCR beta chains were found to appear HLA-restricted, with HLA associations seemingly driven largely by CMV exposure. When HLA alleles, especially DR and DQ, strongly co-occurred, TCR associations were difficult to assign to individual alleles. In the study, 150 to 200 TCR beta chains were listed as associated with cytomegalovirus. Some IMGT-functional V segments, including TRBV6-2 and TRBV6-3, could not be told apart with the 87-base-pair reads, so those segments were excluded.

The cohort was made up of 666 healthy bone marrow donors. At the time of sampling, every cohort member was nominally healthy, though immune exposures that went unrecorded were likely present. The donor tested CMV seropositive and was one of the 289 seropositive cohort members. A peripheral blood sample was provided by each donor, and peripheral blood mononuclear cells were used for TCR beta sequencing. The Qiagen DNeasy Blood Extraction Kit was used to extract genomic DNA from the blood cell samples. The chain uses TRBV7-7 and TRBJ2-7; TRBD2 lines up with 7 middle nucleotides. The receptor was derived from a man aged 35-49 years in good health and CMV-seropositive. Sequenced input: PBMCs. The CDR3 sequence is CASSPGTTEQYF. In nucleotide form, the sequence is TGTGCTAGCAGCCCCGGGACTACCGAGCAGTACTTC.